This record concerns one T cell receptor beta chain sequence. This clone was observed once. Its antigen specificity is not known. No clone much larger than this one lies a single base away; base qualities are absent. The source of the sample is a study of blood T cell repertoires in COVID-19 (dated by TCRdb to 2018 to 2021). About the study as a whole: Samples covering the acute and convalescent phases of COVID-19 were provided by collaborators in the United States, Italy and Spain. The sample metadata nearly always contained a de-identified subject ID, COVID-19 status, age in years and sex. Where available, HLA class I and class II types were obtained from metadata supplied by the sample provider rather than from assay-based typing. The repertoires were made available in a free public database intended to serve as a resource for research on the immune response to SARS-CoV-2. Samples were obtained from the ongoing ImmuneRACE study (first 160 participants) and from 1,254 subjects provided by 6 global collaborators. Deeply sampled blood TCRbeta repertoires from subjects exposed to, actively infected with, or recovered from COVID-19 were included in the dataset. The prospective study material was composed of cDNA or gDNA derived from T cells, B-cell-depleted T cells, or PBMCs.

Whole blood was collected in K2EDTA tubes by collaborating institutions according to the institutions' own protocols. Collaborator samples were shipped for TCRbeta analysis as frozen whole blood, isolated PBMCs, or DNA extracted from either sample type. TCRbeta CDR3 regions were amplified from genomic DNA using the immunoSEQ Assay, a bias-controlled multiplex PCR. Regarding the original processing steps: The number of nucleated cells in each sample was estimated by amplification of reference gene primers within the assay. To quantify the absolute abundance of each unique TCRbeta CDR3 rearrangement, sequence reads were collapsed and filtered. For each sample, productive Simpson clonality was calculated by taking the square root of Simpson's diversity index across productive rearrangements. TCRdb limited this immuneACCESS table to in-frame rearrangements with V and J called. A share of clones is missing; checked studies link under half to unresolved V genes, and the rest is unexplained. That table furnishes V, J and clone size, whereas the DNA furnished D and trimming. The sample has roughly 200,000 clones on record, about 85% of them singletons. Of the sample, 15% to 20% falls within the top ten clones.

The CDR3 runs 14 amino acids, cysteine and phenylalanine included. Just CDR3 DNA is preserved here, 42 bases in frame from base 1. Germline trimming amounts to 5 bases on V and 8 bases on J, with 10 as the count of junction bases outside the gene matches. The germline V gene encodes CDR1 SGHNT and CDR2 YENEEA. Overall study outcomes, separate from this receptor: The amount of clinical and demographic metadata varied by source and participant and was provided uncurated.

This receptor was obtained from an elderly woman with active or convalescent COVID-19. The sequence joins TRBV11-3 to TRBJ1-2; TRBD1 fits 8 bases in the junction. The sequencing sample was made of peripheral blood. The DNA sequence is given as TGTGCCAGCAGCCCCAGGACAGGGTTGGAAGGCTACACCTTC. Translated, it gives CASSPRTGLEGYTF.